The source of this T cell receptor beta chain is a study of cytomegalovirus exposure and HLA in healthy donors. Notes on the study in general: TCR beta V- and J-gene trimming, according to a later analysis, was linked to a missense DCLRE1C variant.

Per germline, CDR1 SGHKS and CDR2 YYEKEE (reference sequence). The ends were cut back, 4 bases at V and 5 bases at J, with 15 bases in the middle. The CDR3 runs to 15 residues. Note on this clone: No antigen is known for it.

PCR used 60 Vbeta primers and 13 Jbeta primers. The method was immunoSEQ multiplex PCR; TCRdb's version includes in-frame clones alone and lacks a portion of them. The repertoire has roughly 100,000 clones, roughly four fifths of them found once; the top ten carry 10%. The chain recombines TRBV5-5 with TRBJ1-4; D is ambiguous. Sequenced material: PBMCs. This TCR derives from a human donor in good health. DNA for the CDR3: TGTGCCAGCAGCCGTTGGGTGGGGAGAAATGAAAAACTGTTTTTT. This gives the protein CASSRWVGRNEKLFF.